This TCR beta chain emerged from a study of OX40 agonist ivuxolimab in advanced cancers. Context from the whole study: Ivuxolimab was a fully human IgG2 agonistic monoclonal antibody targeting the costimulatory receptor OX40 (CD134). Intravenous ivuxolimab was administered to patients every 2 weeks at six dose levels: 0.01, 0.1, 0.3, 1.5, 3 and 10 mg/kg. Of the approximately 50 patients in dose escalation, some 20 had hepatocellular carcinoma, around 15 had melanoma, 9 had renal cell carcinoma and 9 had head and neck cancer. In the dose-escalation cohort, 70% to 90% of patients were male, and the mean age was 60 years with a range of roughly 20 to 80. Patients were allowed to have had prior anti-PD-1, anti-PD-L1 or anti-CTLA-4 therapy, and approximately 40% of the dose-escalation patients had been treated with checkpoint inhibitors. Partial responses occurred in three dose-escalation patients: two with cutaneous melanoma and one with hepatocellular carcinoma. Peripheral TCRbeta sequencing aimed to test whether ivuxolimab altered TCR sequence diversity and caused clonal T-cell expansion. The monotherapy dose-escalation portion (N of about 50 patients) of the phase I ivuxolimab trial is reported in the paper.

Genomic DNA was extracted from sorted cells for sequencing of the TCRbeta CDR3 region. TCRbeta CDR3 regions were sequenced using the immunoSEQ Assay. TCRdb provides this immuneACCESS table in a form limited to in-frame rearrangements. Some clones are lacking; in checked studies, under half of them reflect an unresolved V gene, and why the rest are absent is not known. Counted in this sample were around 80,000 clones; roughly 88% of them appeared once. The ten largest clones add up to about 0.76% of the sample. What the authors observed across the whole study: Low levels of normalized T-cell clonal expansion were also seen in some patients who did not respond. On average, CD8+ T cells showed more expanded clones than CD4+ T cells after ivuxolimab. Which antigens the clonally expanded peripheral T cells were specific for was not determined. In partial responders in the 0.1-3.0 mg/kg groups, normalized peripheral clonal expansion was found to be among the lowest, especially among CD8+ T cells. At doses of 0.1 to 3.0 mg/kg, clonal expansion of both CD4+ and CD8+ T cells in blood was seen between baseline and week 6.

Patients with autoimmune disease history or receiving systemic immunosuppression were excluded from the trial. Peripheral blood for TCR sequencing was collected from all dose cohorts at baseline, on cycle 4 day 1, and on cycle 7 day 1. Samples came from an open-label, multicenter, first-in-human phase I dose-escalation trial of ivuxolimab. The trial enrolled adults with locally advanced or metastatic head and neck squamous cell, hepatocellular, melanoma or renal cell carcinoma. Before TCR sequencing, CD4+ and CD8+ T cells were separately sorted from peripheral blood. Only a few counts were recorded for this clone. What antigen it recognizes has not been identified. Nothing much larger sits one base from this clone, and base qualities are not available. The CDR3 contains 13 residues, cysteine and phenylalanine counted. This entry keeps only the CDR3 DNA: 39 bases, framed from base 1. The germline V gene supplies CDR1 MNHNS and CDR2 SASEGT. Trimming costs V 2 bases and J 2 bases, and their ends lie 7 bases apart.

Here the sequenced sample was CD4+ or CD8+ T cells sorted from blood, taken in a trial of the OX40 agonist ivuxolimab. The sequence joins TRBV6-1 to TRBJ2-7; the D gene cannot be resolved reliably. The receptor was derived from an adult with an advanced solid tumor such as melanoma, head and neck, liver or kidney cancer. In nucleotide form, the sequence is TGTGCCAGCAGTGAACAGGCCGCCTACGAGCAGTACTTC. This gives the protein CASSEQAAYEQYF.